This T cell receptor (beta chain) was obtained from a study of graft-versus-host responses after intestinal transplantation listed by TCRdb under 2021. About the full investigation: The transplants that recipients got were multivisceral, liver-intestinal, or isolated intestinal. Samples from a few later patients were sequenced in-house on an Illumina MiSeq with MiXCR processing rather than by the commercial service. Of the 20 to 25 intestinal transplant recipients enrolled in the cohort, one of whom was a retransplant, 3 patients without pretransplant specimens were excluded. Alloreactive clones were identified by sequencing pre-transplant mixed lymphocyte reaction products and comparing these products with unstimulated pre-transplant donor and recipient T cells. After intestinal transplantation, graft-versus-host and host-versus-graft alloreactive T cell clones in the graft, circulation and bone marrow were tracked using bulk TCR-beta CDR3 sequencing. Donor T cell macrochimerism was defined as a peak of at least 4% donor T cells among recipient peripheral blood mononuclear cells. Anti-thymocyte globulin induction was given to all recipients, followed by maintenance tacrolimus and steroids for two to four years.

Read against the paper, the sample's time point label means: cells obtained before transplantation from donor or recipient. CD3+CD4+ and CD3+CD8+ populations were FACS-sorted from unstimulated pre-transplant donor and recipient cells taken from spleen or lymph nodes. The protocol used for the library was the immunoSEQ multiplex PCR assay. For most patients, genomic DNA was isolated using the Qiagen DNeasy Blood and Tissue Kit and was shipped frozen to Adaptive Biotechnologies for TCR sequencing. High-throughput TCR-beta CDR3 sequencing of genomic DNA from most patients was performed by Adaptive Biotechnologies. From the authors' description of their analysis: TCR sequencing data were retrieved from Adaptive's ImmunoSEQ software for about 17 patients, whereas a few other patients were processed with MiXCR and VDJtools. To correct CD4 versus CD8 sorting errors, any sequence found in both subsets at a frequency ratio below 5:1 was removed. Because the origin of CDR3 nucleotide sequences shared between donor and recipient could not be assigned, those sequences were removed. To be classed as alloreactive, a clone needed at least 2-fold expansion over unstimulated cells and a minimum CFSE-low frequency of 0.002% (template counts) or 0.001% (read counts). Clones detected in sequenced pre-transplant spleen, lymph node, or MLR CFSE-low populations of the donor or recipient were defined as mappable. The cumulative frequency of alloreactive clones was calculated as a percentage of all sequences, weighted by copy number. The table comes from immuneACCESS by way of TCRdb, which keeps in-frame sequences with V and J called. Part of the clones is missing from these tables; in studies checked, under half for an unresolved V gene and the rest for unknown reasons. The V and J calls and clone size come from that table; D and trimming were worked out from the DNA. The table for this sample lists 80,000 to 100,000 clones; about 94% of them were counted only once. 0.15% to 0.2% of the sample is held by the ten biggest clonotypes.

What the study reported, not specific to this receptor: GvH clones turned up in recipient bone marrow, with some appearing earlier in ileal mucosa or blood, a pattern consistent with an intestinal mucosal origin. In patients with donor T cell macrochimerism, the allografts had high GvH to HvG T cell clonal ratios. The relatively low number and heterogeneity of intestinal transplant patients limited the conclusions. Early after transplant, peak levels of circulating GvH clones were found to be associated with declines in HvG clones.

From cysteine to phenylalanine, the CDR3 is 14 amino acids long. The DNA shown is the 42-base CDR3, in frame from base 1. As encoded in the germline V gene, CDR1 is LGHNA while CDR2 is YSLEER. Here V drops 8 bases and J drops 7 bases, and the junction holds 12 bases not matched to any gene. Of note for this clone: What this receptor recognizes is not known. Per-nucleotide qualities are absent, and no much larger clonotype sits a single base away.

This clonotype originated in a human donor who received an intestinal transplant. The sequences come from unstimulated CD4+ T cells sorted from spleen or lymph node cells, collected before intestinal transplant. The chain uses TRBV4-3 and TRBJ2-3; 7 nucleotides in the junction match TRBD2. CDR3 reads: CASGAGTTTHTQYF. DNA sequence: TGCGCCAGCGGAGCCGGGACTACCACCCATACGCAGTATTTT.